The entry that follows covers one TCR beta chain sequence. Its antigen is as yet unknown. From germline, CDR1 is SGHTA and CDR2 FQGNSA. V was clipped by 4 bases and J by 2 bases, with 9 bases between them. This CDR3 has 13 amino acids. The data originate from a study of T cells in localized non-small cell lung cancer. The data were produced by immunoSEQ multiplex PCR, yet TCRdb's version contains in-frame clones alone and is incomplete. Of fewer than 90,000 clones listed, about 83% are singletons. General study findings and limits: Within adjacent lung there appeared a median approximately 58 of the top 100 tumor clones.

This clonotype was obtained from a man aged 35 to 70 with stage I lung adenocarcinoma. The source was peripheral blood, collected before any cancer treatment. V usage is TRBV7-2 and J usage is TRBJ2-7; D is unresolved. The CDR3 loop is CASSSQPAYEQYF. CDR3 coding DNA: TGTGCCAGCAGCTCCCAGCCCGCCTACGAGCAGTACTTC. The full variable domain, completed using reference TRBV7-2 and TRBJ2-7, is GAGVSQSPSNKVTEKGKDVELRCDPISGHTALYWYRQSLGQGLEFLIYFQGNSAPDKSGLPSDRFSAERTGGSVSTLTIQRTQQEDSAVYLCASSSQPAYEQYFGPGTRLTVT.